This T cell receptor (beta chain) was profiled in a study of response to subunit inactivated influenza vaccine (dated by TCRdb to between 2018 and 2020). Regarding the complete study: To follow how T cells responded to a trivalent subunit inactivated influenza vaccine, the researchers relied on deep quantitative profiling of the T cell receptor repertoire. Broader findings and caveats from the paper: According to the authors, only a limited number of new T cells may be recruited by each seasonal influenza vaccination.

A few counts support this clonotype. What this receptor recognizes is not known. Base qualities are not at hand, and no much larger clone is one base apart. The germline V gene specifies SGHRS as CDR1 and YFSETQ as CDR2. A distance of 15 bases separates the germline ends of V and J, which lose 0 bases and 8 bases respectively. Taken from cysteine to phenylalanine, the CDR3 has 15 residues. Only the CDR3 region is kept as DNA, spanning 45 bases read in frame from base 1. Receptor libraries were prepared by RT-PCR. TCRdb shows the sequencer as Illumina HiSeq 2500. TCRdb reprocessed the public reads (quality trimming at Q25 with fastp, clone calling with MiXCR) and kept in-frame beta chains. Identical CDR3 protein sequences are pooled into one entry, listed with their most common genes and DNA. The sample includes around 790,000 distinct CDR3 sequences, with 21% observed a single time. The ten top clones hold roughly a tenth of the sample.

This clonotype was obtained from a man aged 50 or older who received an inactivated influenza vaccine. Donor details come from another sample of the same person, matched by shared clones. Sequenced material: PBMCs from blood, taken roughly 5 days after vaccination. The chain is made from TRBV5-1 and TRBJ2-1; D gene: possibly TRBD1, on 5 matching bases. CDR3 region: CASSLEVAGLYEQFF. At the DNA level, the sequence is TGCGCCAGCAGCTTGGAAGTAGCAGGGCTTTATGAGCAGTTCTTC. The full variable domain, with segments outside the CDR3 supplied by the reference TRBV5-1 and TRBJ2-1 proteins, appears as KAGVTQTPRYLIKTRGQQVTLSCSPISGHRSVSWYQQTPGQGLQFLFEYFSETQRNKGNFPGRFSGRQFSNSRSEMNVSTLELGDSALYLCASSLEVAGLYEQFFGPGTRLTVL.